This TCR beta chain was identified in a study of graft-versus-host responses after intestinal transplantation. In the study overall: Each patient got anti-thymocyte globulin induction, then tacrolimus and steroids for roughly 3 years.

CDR3 size: 16 residues. After removal of 3 bases from V and 8 bases from J, the junction contained 13 bases not matched to a gene. Looked up from germline, CDR1 is SQVTM and CDR2 is ANQGSEA. Profiled with immunoSEQ multiplex PCR; TCRdb holds only in-frame clones, not every one. The sample records around 30,000 clones, approximately 93% being singletons. The chain is built from TRBV29-1 and TRBJ1-2, with 12 bases fitting TRBD1. The sample was PBMCs, taken 66 days after intestinal transplant. The sequence came from a human patient who received an intestinal transplant, so some T cells may come from the graft donor. The CDR3 DNA reads as TGCAGCGTTGAGAGGGGACAGGGGGCGCTTGGTGTAGGCTACACCTTC. It codes for CSVERGQGALGVGYTF.